This T cell receptor beta chain emerged from a study of T cells in Graves' hyperthyroidism and ophthalmopathy. Amplified TCR beta CDR3 regions derived from RNA transcripts. Primed by the HTBI set, a first-round RT-PCR was run on the TCR CDR3. TCRdb itself ran the multiplex PCR reads through MiXCR, one entry per CDR3 protein. Of 50,000 to 60,000 distinct CDR3 sequences listed, 49% are singletons. Trimming cost V 2 bases and J 3 bases, with 8 bases left between them. Per germline, CDR1 MNHNS and CDR2 SASEGT. The CDR3 totals 13 residues. Those patients with uncontrolled infection, other autoimmune disease, pregnancy or lactation were excluded. This clonotype was recorded at least ten times.

The specimen sequenced was blood. This chain connects TRBV6-1 to TRBJ2-7, with D possibly matching TRBD1 (6 bases). This receptor was identified in a woman between 25 and 40 years old with Graves' ophthalmopathy. The CDR3 region has the DNA TGTGCCAGCAGTGAAAAGGGGGACTACGAGCAGTACTTC. Amino acids: CASSEKGDYEQYF.